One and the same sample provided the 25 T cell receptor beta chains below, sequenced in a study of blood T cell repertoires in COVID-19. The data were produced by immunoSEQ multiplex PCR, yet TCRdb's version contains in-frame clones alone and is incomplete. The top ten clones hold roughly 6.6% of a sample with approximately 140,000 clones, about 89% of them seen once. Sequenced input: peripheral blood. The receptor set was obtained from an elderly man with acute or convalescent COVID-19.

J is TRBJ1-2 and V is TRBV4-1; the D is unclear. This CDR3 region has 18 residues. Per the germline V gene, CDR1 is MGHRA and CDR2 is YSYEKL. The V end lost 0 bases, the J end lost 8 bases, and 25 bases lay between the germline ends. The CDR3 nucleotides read TGCGCCAGCAGCCAAGACGGATTCGGAGGGCTCCTTACCTCCGGCTACACCTTC. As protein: CASSQDGFGGLLTSGYTF.

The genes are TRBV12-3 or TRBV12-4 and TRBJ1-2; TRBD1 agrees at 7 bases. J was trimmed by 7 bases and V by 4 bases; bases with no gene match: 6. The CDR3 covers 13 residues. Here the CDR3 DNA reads TGTGCCAGCAGTTCCGGGACAGTGCGTGGCTACACCTTC. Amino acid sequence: CASSSGTVRGYTF.

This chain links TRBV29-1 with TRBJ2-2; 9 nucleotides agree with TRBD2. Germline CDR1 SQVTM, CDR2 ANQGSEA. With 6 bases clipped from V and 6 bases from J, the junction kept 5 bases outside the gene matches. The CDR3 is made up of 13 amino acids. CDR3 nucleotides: TGCAGCGTAGGGACTAGCTATTCCGGGGAGCTGTTTTTT. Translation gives CSVGTSYSGELFF.

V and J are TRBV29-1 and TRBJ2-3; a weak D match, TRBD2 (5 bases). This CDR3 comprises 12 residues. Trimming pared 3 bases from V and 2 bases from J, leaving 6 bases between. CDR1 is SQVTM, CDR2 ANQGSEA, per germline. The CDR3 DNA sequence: TGCAGCGTTGAGAGGGACACAGATACGCAGTATTTT. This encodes CSVERDTDTQYF.

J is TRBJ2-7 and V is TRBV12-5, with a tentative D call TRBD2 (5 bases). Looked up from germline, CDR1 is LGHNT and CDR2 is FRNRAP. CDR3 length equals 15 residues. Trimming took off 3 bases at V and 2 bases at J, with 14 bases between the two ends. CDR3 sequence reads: CASGFDRDGTYEQYF. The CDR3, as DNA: TGTGCTAGTGGTTTTGACCGAGACGGGACCTACGAGCAGTACTTC.

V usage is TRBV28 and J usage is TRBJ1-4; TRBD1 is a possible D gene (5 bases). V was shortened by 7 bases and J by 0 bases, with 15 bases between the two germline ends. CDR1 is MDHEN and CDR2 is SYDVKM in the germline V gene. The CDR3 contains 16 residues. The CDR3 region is CASIPSPGTTNEKLFF. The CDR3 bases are TGTGCCAGCATCCCCTCCCCAGGGACAACTAATGAAAAACTGTTTTTT.

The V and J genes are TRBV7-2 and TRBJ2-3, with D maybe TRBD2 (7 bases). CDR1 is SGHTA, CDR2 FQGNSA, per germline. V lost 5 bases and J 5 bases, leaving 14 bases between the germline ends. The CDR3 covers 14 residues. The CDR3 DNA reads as TGTGCCAGCAGCCGTGGGGGGGCTGAAGATACGCAGTATTTT. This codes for CASSRGGAEDTQYF.

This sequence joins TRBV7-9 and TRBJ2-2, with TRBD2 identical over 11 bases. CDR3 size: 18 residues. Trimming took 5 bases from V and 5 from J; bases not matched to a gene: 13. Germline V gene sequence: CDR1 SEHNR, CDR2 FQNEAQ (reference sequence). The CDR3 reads CASSPRVTSGRRTGELFF. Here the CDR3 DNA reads TGTGCCAGCAGCCCCCGGGTAACTAGCGGGAGACGTACCGGGGAGCTGTTTTTT.

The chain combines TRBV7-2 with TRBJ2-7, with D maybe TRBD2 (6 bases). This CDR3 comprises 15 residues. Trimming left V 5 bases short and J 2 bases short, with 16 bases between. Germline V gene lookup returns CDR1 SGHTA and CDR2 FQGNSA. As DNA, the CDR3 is TGTGCCAGCAGCCCCTCGGGACTGGGGACCTACGAGCAGTACTTC. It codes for CASSPSGLGTYEQYF.

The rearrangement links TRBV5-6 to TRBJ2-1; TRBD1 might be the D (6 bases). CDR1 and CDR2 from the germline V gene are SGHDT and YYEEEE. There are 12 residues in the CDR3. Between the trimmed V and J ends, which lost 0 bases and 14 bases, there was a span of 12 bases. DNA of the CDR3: TGTGCCAGCAGCTTGGATCTAGGGGGAGAGTTCTTC. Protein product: CASSLDLGGEFF.

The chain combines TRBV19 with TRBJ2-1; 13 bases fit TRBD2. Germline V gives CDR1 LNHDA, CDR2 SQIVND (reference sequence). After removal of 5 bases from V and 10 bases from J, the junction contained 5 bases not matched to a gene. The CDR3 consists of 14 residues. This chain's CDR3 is CASSHGLAGAEQFF. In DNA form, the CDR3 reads TGTGCCAGTAGTCACGGACTAGCGGGAGCCGAGCAGTTCTTC.

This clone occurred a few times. In DNA form, the CDR3 reads TGCGCCACCCGGGAAGGCACAGATACGCAGTATTTT. Amino acid sequence: CATREGTDTQYF. The chain uses TRBV5-1 and TRBJ2-3; tentative D call: TRBD2 (5 bases). V was cut by 9 bases and J by 1 base, with 9 bases left in between. Germline CDR1 and CDR2: SGHRS and YFSETQ. The CDR3 sequence is 12 residues long.

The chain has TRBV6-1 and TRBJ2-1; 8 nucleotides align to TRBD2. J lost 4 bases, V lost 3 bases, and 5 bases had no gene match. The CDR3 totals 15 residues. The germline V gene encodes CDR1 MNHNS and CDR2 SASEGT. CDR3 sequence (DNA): TGTGCCAGCAGTGACCGACTAGCGATATACAATGAGCAGTTCTTC. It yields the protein CASSDRLAIYNEQFF.

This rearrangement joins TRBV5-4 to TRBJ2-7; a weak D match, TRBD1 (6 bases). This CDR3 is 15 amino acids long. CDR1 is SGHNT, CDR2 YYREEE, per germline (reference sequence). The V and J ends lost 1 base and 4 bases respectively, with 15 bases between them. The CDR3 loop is CASSLSGGQYYEQYF. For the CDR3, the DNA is TGTGCCAGCAGCTTGTCTGGAGGACAGTATTACGAGCAGTACTTC.

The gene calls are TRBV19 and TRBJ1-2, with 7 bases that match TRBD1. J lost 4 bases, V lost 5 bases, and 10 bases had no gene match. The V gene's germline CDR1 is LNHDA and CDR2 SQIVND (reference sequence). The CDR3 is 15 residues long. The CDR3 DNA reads TGTGCCAGTAGTGTAAGCACAGGGGTGAGCTATGGCTACACCTTC. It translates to CASSVSTGVSYGYTF.

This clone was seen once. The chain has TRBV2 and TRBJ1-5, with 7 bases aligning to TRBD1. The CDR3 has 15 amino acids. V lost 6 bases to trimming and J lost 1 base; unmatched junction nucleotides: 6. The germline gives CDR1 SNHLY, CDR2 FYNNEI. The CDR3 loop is CASSAQGSSNQPQHF. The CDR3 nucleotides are TGTGCCAGCAGCGCACAGGGGTCGAGCAATCAGCCCCAGCATTTT.

The CDR3 DNA reads TGTGCCGCCGGACAGGAGGGTGGCTACACCTTC. Its translation is CAAGQEGGYTF. The V gene is TRBV6-5, the J gene TRBJ1-2, with 7 bases matching TRBD1. J lost 7 bases, V lost 11 bases, and 7 bases had no gene match. Germline loops: CDR1 MNHEY, CDR2 SVGAGI. The CDR3 totals 11 residues.

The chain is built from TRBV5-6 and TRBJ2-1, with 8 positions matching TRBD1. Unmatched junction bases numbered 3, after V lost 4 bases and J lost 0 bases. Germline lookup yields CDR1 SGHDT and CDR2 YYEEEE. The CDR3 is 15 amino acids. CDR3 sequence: CASSLDRGSYNEQFF. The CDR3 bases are TGTGCCAGCAGCCTAGACAGGGGCTCCTACAATGAGCAGTTCTTC. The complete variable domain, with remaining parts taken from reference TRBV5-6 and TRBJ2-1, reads DAGVTQSPTHLIKTRGQQVTLRCSPKSGHDTVSWYQQALGQGPQFIFQYYEEEERQRGNFPDRFSGHQFPNYSSELNVNALLLGDSALYLCASSLDRGSYNEQFFGPGTRLTVL.

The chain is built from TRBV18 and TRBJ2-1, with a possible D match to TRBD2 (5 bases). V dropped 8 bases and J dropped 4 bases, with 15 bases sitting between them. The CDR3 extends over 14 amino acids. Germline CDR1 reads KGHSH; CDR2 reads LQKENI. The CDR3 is CASAGGSLYNEQFF. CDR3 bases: TGTGCCAGCGCGGGTGGATCCCTATACAATGAGCAGTTCTTC.

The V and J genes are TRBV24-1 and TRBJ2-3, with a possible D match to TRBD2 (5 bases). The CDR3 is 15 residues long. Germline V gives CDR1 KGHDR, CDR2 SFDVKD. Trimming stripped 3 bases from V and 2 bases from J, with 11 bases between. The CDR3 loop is CATSDPASITDTQYF. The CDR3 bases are TGTGCCACCAGTGATCCCGCTAGCATCACAGATACGCAGTATTTT.

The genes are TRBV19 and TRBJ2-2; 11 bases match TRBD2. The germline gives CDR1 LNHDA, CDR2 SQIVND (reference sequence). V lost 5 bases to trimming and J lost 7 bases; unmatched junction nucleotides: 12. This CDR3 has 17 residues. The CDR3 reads CASSVALAGVPVGELFF. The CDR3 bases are TGTGCCAGTAGTGTCGCACTAGCGGGGGTCCCGGTCGGGGAGCTGTTTTTT.

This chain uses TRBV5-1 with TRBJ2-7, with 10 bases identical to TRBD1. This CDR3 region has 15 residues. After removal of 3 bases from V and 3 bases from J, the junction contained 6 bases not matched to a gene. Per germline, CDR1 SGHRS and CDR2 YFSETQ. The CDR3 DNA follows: TGCGCCAGCAGCTCCTCGGGACAGGGGTTCTACGAGCAGTACTTC. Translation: CASSSSGQGFYEQYF.

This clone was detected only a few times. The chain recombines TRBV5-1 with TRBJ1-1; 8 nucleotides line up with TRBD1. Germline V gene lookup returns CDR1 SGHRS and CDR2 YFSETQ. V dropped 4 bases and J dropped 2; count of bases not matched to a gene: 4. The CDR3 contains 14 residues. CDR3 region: CASSLQGGNTEAFF. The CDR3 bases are TGCGCCAGCAGCCTACAGGGGGGCAACACTGAAGCTTTCTTT.

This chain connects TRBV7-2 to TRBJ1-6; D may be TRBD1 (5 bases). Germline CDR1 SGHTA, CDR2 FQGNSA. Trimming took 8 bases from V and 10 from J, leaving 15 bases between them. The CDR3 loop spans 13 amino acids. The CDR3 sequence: CASGIETESPLHF. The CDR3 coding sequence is TGTGCCAGCGGCATAGAGACAGAGTCACCCCTCCACTTT.

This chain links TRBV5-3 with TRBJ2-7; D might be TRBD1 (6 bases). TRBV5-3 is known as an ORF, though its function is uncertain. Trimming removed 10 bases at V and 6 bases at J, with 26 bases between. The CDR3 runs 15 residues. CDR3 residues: CARTTDAGAQGEQYF. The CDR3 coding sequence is TGTGCCCGAACAACGGACGCAGGGGCGCAAGGCGAGCAGTACTTC.